These T cell receptor beta chains were read from a single sample in a study of CD8+ T cells in alopecia areata. Assay: immunoSEQ multiplex PCR; the TCRdb copy retains only in-frame clones and omits some. The data hold about 210,000 clones, with around 66% observed a single time. The sample was CD4+ T cells sorted from blood, taken at week 4, from a patient treated with tofacitinib. These receptors came from a human donor with alopecia areata. Each CDR3 is given without its conserved first and last residue. The order of the fields is V gene, CDR3 protein.

v_call: TRBV6-5
cdr3_aa: ASSYSASGETQY

v_call: TRBV4-1
cdr3_aa: ASSQATGPNEKLF

v_call: TRBV7-9
cdr3_aa: ASSRTATNTGELF

v_call: TRBV5-4
cdr3_aa: AWLTAGGTKTQY

v_call: TRBV10-3
cdr3_aa: AISESRGPQETQY

v_call: TRBV19
cdr3_aa: ASKGGRGLYNEQF

v_call: TRBV29-1
cdr3_aa: SAQGNYGYT

v_call: TRBV6-6
cdr3_aa: ASKGDQPQH

v_call: TRBV4-1
cdr3_aa: ASSRWTGVNQPQH

v_call: TRBV27
cdr3_aa: ASSRTGGETQY

v_call: TRBV9
cdr3_aa: ASSVEGFNYNEQF

v_call: TRBV19
cdr3_aa: ASTGTSNTEAF